The rows below give T cell receptor beta chains drawn from one sample of a study of cytomegalovirus exposure and HLA in healthy donors. Sequenced by immunoSEQ multiplex PCR; TCRdb stores in-frame clones only, minus some. Found here are about 110,000 clones, about 87% of them singletons; the top ten hold less than 2%. The specimen sequenced was PBMCs. The receptors come from a woman younger than 35 in good health and CMV-seropositive. The CDR3 runs from the conserved cysteine through the conserved F or W. The D gene is left open where the match is weak. A row's size may be missing; if present it is once, few, many or a size class.

CDR3aa	CDR3nt	v_gene	j_gene	abundance	len	d_gene
CASSLPHLLAGLTDTQYF	TGTGCCAGCAGCTTGCCTCACTTACTAGCGGGGTTGACAGATACGCAGTATTTT	TRBV5-8	TRBJ2-3	.	18	TRBD2
CASITGGGQPQHF	TGTGCCAGCATAACAGGGGGCGGTCAGCCCCAGCATTTT	TRBV28	TRBJ1-5	.	13	TRBD1
CASSEGQGNSPLHF	TGCGCCAGCAGTGAGGGACAGGGGAATTCACCCCTCCACTTT	TRBV10-1	TRBJ1-6	.	14	TRBD1
CASSQEQALSYEQYF	TGCGCCAGCAGCCAAGAACAGGCCCTCTCCTACGAGCAGTACTTC	TRBV4-1	TRBJ2-7	.	15	.
CASSSAFDRGGETQYF	TGTGCCAGCAGTTCCGCCTTTGACAGGGGCGGGGAGACCCAGTACTTC	TRBV6-5	TRBJ2-5	.	16	TRBD1
CASSVGTSGGRGTQYF	TGTGCCAGCAGCGTCGGGACTAGCGGGGGGAGAGGTACGCAGTATTTT	TRBV7-2	TRBJ2-3	.	16	TRBD2
CASSTGGVFAKNIQYF	TGTGCCAGTAGTACTGGGGGGGTGTTTGCCAAAAACATTCAGTACTTC	TRBV19	TRBJ2-4	.	16	TRBD2
CASSRVYDRGPEGSNQPQHF	TGCGCCAGCAGCCGCGTCTATGACAGGGGGCCGGAAGGTAGCAATCAGCCCCAGCATTTT	TRBV4-3	TRBJ1-5	.	20	TRBD1
CASSSLRGGETEAFF	TGTGCCAGCAGTTCTCTGAGAGGGGGGGAGACTGAAGCTTTCTTT	TRBV6-5	TRBJ1-1	.	15	.
CASSDRENQPQHF	TGTGCCAGCAGTGACAGGGAAAATCAGCCCCAGCATTTT	TRBV21-1	TRBJ1-5	.	13	.
CASGGTGQETQYF	TGTGCCAGCGGGGGGACAGGACAAGAGACCCAGTACTTC	TRBV2	TRBJ2-5	.	13	TRBD1
CASSESRGGGELFF	TGTGCCAGCAGTGAGTCCAGGGGTGGCGGGGAGCTGTTTTTT	TRBV6-1	TRBJ2-2	.	14	.
CASSGITGTGNFGNTIYF	TGTGCCAGCAGTGGCATTACCGGGACAGGGAATTTTGGAAACACCATATATTTT	TRBV25-1	TRBJ1-3	.	18	TRBD1
CAIRPSGNTEAFF	TGTGCCATCCGGCCTTCAGGGAACACTGAAGCTTTCTTT	TRBV10-3	TRBJ1-1	once	13	.
CASRGRQGQRNNEKLFF	TGTGCCAGCAGGGGCCGCCAGGGACAGCGCAATAATGAAAAACTGTTTTTT	TRBV28	TRBJ1-4	.	17	TRBD1
CASSRGSGNTIYF	TGTGCCAGCAGTCGAGGGTCTGGAAACACCATATATTTT	TRBV6-5	TRBJ1-3	.	13	.
CASSQTDRAGANVLTF	TGCGCCAGCAGCCAGACGGACAGGGCTGGGGCCAACGTCCTGACTTTC	TRBV4-3	TRBJ2-6	.	16	TRBD1
CASSLEAGGKIYGYTF	TGCGCCAGCAGCTTGGAGGCAGGGGGCAAAATCTATGGCTACACCTTC	TRBV5-1	TRBJ1-2	.	16	TRBD1
CASSPSGSMNTEAFF	TGTGCCAGCAGCCCCTCGGGAAGCATGAACACTGAAGCTTTCTTT	TRBV28	TRBJ1-1	.	15	.
CASSQGQDFYGYTF	TGTGCCAGCAGTCAGGGACAGGATTTCTATGGCTACACCTTC	TRBV28	TRBJ1-2	.	14	TRBD1
CASSQTGHTYGYTF	TGTGCCAGCAGCCAAACGGGACACACCTATGGCTACACCTTC	TRBV28	TRBJ1-2	.	14	.
CASSLGLALNTGELFF	TGTGCCAGCAGCTTGGGACTAGCGTTGAACACCGGGGAGCTGTTTTTT	TRBV5-6	TRBJ2-2	.	16	TRBD2
CASSLVLATGTGELFF	TGTGCCAGCAGCTTAGTGTTAGCGACGGGCACCGGGGAGCTGTTTTTT	TRBV7-8	TRBJ2-2	few	16	.
CASSQREETQYF	TGCGCCAGCAGCCAGAGGGAAGAGACCCAGTACTTC	TRBV4-1	TRBJ2-5	.	12	.
CAISESVGRAQETQYF	TGTGCCATCAGTGAGTCCGTGGGCAGAGCTCAAGAGACCCAGTACTTC	TRBV10-3	TRBJ2-5	.	16	.
CASSLTGPNEKLFF	TGCGCCAGCAGTCTGACAGGACCTAATGAAAAACTGTTTTTT	TRBV5-1	TRBJ1-4	.	14	.
CASSSHRGGNQPQHF	TGTGCCAGCAGCTCACACAGGGGAGGTAATCAGCCCCAGCATTTT	TRBV28	TRBJ1-5	.	15	TRBD1
CASGGAGQTNNEKLFF	TGTGCCAGCGGGGGGGCTGGGCAGACAAATAATGAAAAACTGTTTTTT	TRBV7-2	TRBJ1-4	.	16	.
CASSLGLRPYEQYF	TGTGCCAGCAGCCTAGGACTCAGGCCCTACGAGCAGTACTTC	TRBV14	TRBJ2-7	.	14	.
CASSYSDRRTEKLFF	TGTGCCAGCAGTTACTCGGACAGGAGGACTGAAAAACTGTTTTTT	TRBV6-5	TRBJ1-4	.	15	TRBD1
CASSSPPQYVYTF	TGTGCCAGCAGCTCACCCCCGCAGTATGTCTACACCTTC	TRBV5-4	TRBJ1-2	few	13	.
CASRWTGGSQPQHF	TGTGCCAGCAGATGGACAGGGGGCAGTCAGCCCCAGCATTTT	TRBV2	TRBJ1-5	once	14	TRBD1
CASRRGGGQETQYF	TGCGCCAGCAGGCGGGGGGGTGGCCAAGAGACCCAGTACTTC	TRBV5-1	TRBJ2-5	.	14	TRBD2
CASGTGVDQPQHF	TGCGCCAGCGGGACAGGGGTCGATCAGCCCCAGCATTTT	TRBV10-2	TRBJ1-5	.	13	TRBD1
CASREDRGPNTGELFF	TGCGCCAGCAGGGAGGACAGGGGGCCGAACACCGGGGAGCTGTTTTTT	TRBV10-2	TRBJ2-2	.	16	TRBD1
CASSVGQGATDTQYF	TGTGCCAGCAGCGTCGGACAGGGGGCCACAGATACGCAGTATTTT	TRBV9	TRBJ2-3	.	15	TRBD1
CASSGPPLAGGLSSYNEQFF	TGTGCCAGCAGTGGCCCCCCGCTAGCGGGGGGCCTCAGCTCCTACAATGAGCAGTTCTTC	TRBV2	TRBJ2-1	.	20	TRBD2
CASSTLTGGSDNTIYF	TGCGCCAGCAGCACATTAACAGGGGGCTCGGATAACACCATATATTTT	TRBV5-1	TRBJ1-3	.	16	TRBD1
CASSQFGLAGAYEQYF	TGCGCCAGCAGCCAATTCGGACTAGCGGGGGCCTACGAGCAGTACTTC	TRBV4-1	TRBJ2-7	.	16	TRBD2
CASSYLDSSSYNEQFF	TGTGCCAGCAGTTACTTGGACAGCAGCTCCTACAATGAGCAGTTCTTC	TRBV6-5	TRBJ2-1	.	16	.
CAISDRGQGVGYTF	TGTGCCATCAGTGACCGCGGACAGGGGGTAGGCTACACCTTC	TRBV10-3	TRBJ1-2	.	14	TRBD1
CASSVQAGTDTQYF	TGCGCCAGCAGCGTACAGGCTGGCACAGATACGCAGTATTTT	TRBV4-1	TRBJ2-3	.	14	.
CASSWTGNTEAFF	TGTGCCAGCAGCTGGACAGGGAACACTGAAGCTTTCTTT	TRBV7-8	TRBJ1-1	.	13	TRBD1
CASRAPGQGEKLFF	TGCGCCAGCAGAGCACCGGGACAGGGTGAAAAACTGTTTTTT	TRBV4-1	TRBJ1-4	.	14	TRBD1
CASSESRERDEAFF	TGCGCCAGCAGTGAGTCCAGGGAAAGGGATGAAGCTTTCTTT	TRBV10-1	TRBJ1-1	.	14	.
CASSPSRDSYYGYTF	TGTGCCAGCAGCCCTAGCCGGGACAGCTACTATGGCTACACCTTC	TRBV7-2	TRBJ1-2	once	15	TRBD1